The present T cell receptor beta chain was sequenced within a study of a mutant IDH1 vaccine in newly diagnosed glioma (dated by TCRdb to the early 2020s). With respect to the entire study: Across visits V03 through V10, patients got a total of eight vaccinations, given in weeks 1, 3, 5, 7, 11, 15, 19 and 23. Longitudinal TCRB deep sequencing was performed for roughly 27 treated patients wherever samples were available for exploratory analyses. Of the approximately 30 treated patients, 62.5% were male and approximately 40% were female, and a mean age of approximately 40 years was recorded. Before enrollment, patients had received standard therapy of radiotherapy alone, temozolomide alone, or radiochemotherapy with temozolomide; most received the combination. Peripheral blood samples were drawn at six visits, namely V03 (baseline), V05, V07, V10, V12 and V13. In the chemotherapy-containing groups, vaccination started alongside temozolomide cycles, whereas in patients who had radiotherapy alone it started 4-6 weeks after radiotherapy. Results and caveats for the whole study, not just this receptor: Vaccine-induced immune responses across multiple MHC alleles were detected in 85% to 95% of patients. Pseudoprogression appeared unrelated to alterations in the top peripheral T cell clonotypes detected by TCRB sequencing. Selection of PBMC samples for TCRB deep sequencing was based on availability. According to the authors, sample limitations meant that analyses of patient blood samples could not be reproduced.

The time point tag for this specimen amounts to: week 5, during vaccination. Each vaccine dose was 300 ug of a 20-mer mutant IDH1 peptide in Montanide, given subcutaneously with topical imiquimod. The donors had newly diagnosed IDH1-mutant astrocytomas of WHO grade 3 or 4 that showed loss of nuclear ATRX. The samples were drawn from NOA16, a multicentre, single-arm, open-label phase I trial in Germany that tested a mutant IDH1 peptide vaccine in humans for the first time. Genomic DNA for TCRB sequencing was extracted from EDTA blood using the DNeasy Blood and Tissue Kit. The library came from the immunoSEQ multiplex PCR assay. The hsTCRB Kit was used according to the manufacturer's protocol to amplify rearranged TCR beta chain sequences. Sequencing of TCRB libraries was carried out on an Illumina MiSeq. From the authors' description of their analysis: Demultiplexing, trimming and gene mapping were performed with the kit vendor's proprietary platform. This immuneACCESS table, as held by TCRdb, lists in-frame sequences with V and J called but not all clones. Of the missing ones, under half trace to an unresolved V gene in checked studies; the others have no known cause. V, J and clone size derive from that table, while D and trimming were established from the DNA sequence. The sample profile shows roughly 39,000 clones; 70% to 90% of them were found once. The ten largest make up approximately 1.5% of the sample.

Taken from the germline V gene, the CDR1 and CDR2 loops are SGHTA and FQGNSA. Spanning cysteine to phenylalanine, the CDR3 consists of 13 amino acids. The sequence is cut down to CDR3 DNA, 39 bases in frame from base 1. The germline ends are 6 bases apart after V is trimmed by 2 bases and J by 2 bases. Comments on this clone: Its specific antigen is unknown. Per-base qualities were not stored, and no clone one base away is much larger.

This receptor was obtained from a man in his forties with glioma. The sample consisted of PBMCs, taken from a glioma patient whose treatment included an IDH1 peptide vaccine. This receptor chain uses TRBV7-2 and TRBJ1-2; no D gene call is confident. The base sequence is TGTGCCAGCAGCTTAAAATTGAACTATGGCTACACCTTC. Translation gives CASSLKLNYGYTF.